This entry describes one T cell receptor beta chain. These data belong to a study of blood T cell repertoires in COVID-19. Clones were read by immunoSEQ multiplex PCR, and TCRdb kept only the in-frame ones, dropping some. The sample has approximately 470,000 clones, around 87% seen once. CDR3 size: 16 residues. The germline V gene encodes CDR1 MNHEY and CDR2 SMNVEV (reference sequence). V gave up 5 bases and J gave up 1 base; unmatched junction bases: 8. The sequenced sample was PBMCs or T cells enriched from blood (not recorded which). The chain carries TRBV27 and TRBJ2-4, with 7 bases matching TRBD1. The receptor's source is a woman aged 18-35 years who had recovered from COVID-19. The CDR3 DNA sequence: TGTGCCAGCAGTCACACAGGGGTATTGGCCAAAAACATTCAGTACTTC. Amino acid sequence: CASSHTGVLAKNIQYF.